The 20 T cell receptor beta chains listed next were all sequenced from one sample in a study of naive and memory T cell subsets. Four PCR rounds used nested alpha and beta constant region primers plus the SP2 primer. TCRdb redid the calling of the 5' RACE reads with MiXCR, one entry per CDR3 protein. The data contain tens of thousands of distinct CDR3 sequences, approximately 7.2% of them seen just once; the ten biggest clones take up about 9.8%. TCR cDNA received a 3' ligated oligonucleotide that carried a UMI. The receptors originated from a male donor in good health.

This clonotype has just a few counts. The CDR3 is CASHGTGAYEQYF. The CDR3 DNA follows: TGTGCCAGCCATGGGACAGGGGCCTACGAGCAGTACTTC. The gene calls are TRBV6-2 or TRBV6-3 and TRBJ2-7; 10 bases line up with TRBD1. Germline V gene lookup returns CDR1 MNHEY and CDR2 SVGEGT. CDR3 size: 13 residues. V shed 8 bases, J shed 2 bases, and the junction held 3 bases outside the gene matches.

The chain employs TRBV12-3 or TRBV12-4 and TRBJ2-2, with TRBD2 matching 12 bases. CDR3 length: 16 residues. After removal of 6 bases from V and 4 bases from J, the junction contained 6 bases not matched to a gene. CDR3 in amino acids: CASSQLAGGLTGELFF. CDR3 bases: TGTGCCAGCAGCCAACTAGCGGGAGGCCTCACCGGGGAGCTGTTTTTT.

This clonotype was counted many times. For the CDR3, the DNA is TGTGCCAGCAGCGCGGGACCATACAATGAGCAGTTCTTC. This codes for CASSAGPYNEQFF. This chain joins TRBV6-1 and TRBJ2-1, with D possibly matching TRBD2 (6 bases). The CDR3 runs to 13 residues. Trimming left V 6 bases short and J 4 bases short, with 10 bases between. Per the germline V gene, CDR1 is MNHNS and CDR2 is SASEGT.

Many counts were recorded for this clonotype. V usage is TRBV10-3 and J usage is TRBJ2-3; 7 nucleotides line up with TRBD1. Per germline, CDR1 ENHRY and CDR2 SYGVKD. CDR3 size: 14 residues. The junction had 4 bases not matched to a gene; V was cut back by 6 bases and J by 1 base. The CDR3 DNA reads TGTGCCATCAGAACAGGGGTAGGCACAGATACGCAGTATTTT. Encoded protein: CAIRTGVGTDTQYF.

This clonotype was detected a few times. V is TRBV6-5 and J is TRBJ1-1, with TRBD1 as a possible D gene (6 bases). The CDR3 totals 15 residues. In germline, CDR1 is MNHEY, CDR2 SVGAGI. Trimming removed 0 bases from V and 2 bases from J, with 10 bases in between. This CDR3 is CASSYSGASNTEAFF. The CDR3 nucleotides read TGTGCCAGCAGTTACTCGGGGGCTTCAAACACTGAAGCTTTCTTT.

This clonotype was observed a few times. This CDR3 is CASSPQVAGPLGAQYF. The CDR3 DNA follows: TGTGCCAGCAGTCCCCAGGTGGCAGGCCCTCTTGGGGCCCAGTACTTC. The rearrangement joins TRBV12-3 or TRBV12-4 to TRBJ2-5; D gene unclear. With 5 bases removed from V and 9 bases from J, the gap between germline ends came to 25 bases. The CDR3 length is 16 residues.

This clonotype was observed a few times. The gene calls are TRBV19 and TRBJ1-5; 7 bases fit TRBD1. This CDR3 has 15 amino acids. The J segment lost 6 bases and the V segment lost 3 bases, leaving 8 bases of the junction unmatched. Germline V gene sequence: CDR1 LNHDA, CDR2 SQIVND (reference sequence). CDR3 coding DNA: TGTGCCAGTAGTATCGTCGGGACAGCTAGTCAGCCCCAGCATTTT. Amino acid sequence: CASSIVGTASQPQHF. The full variable domain, completed using reference TRBV19 and TRBJ1-5, is DGGITQSPKYLFRKEGQNVTLSCEQNLNHDAMYWYRQDPGQGLRLIYYSQIVNDFQKGDIAEGYSVSREKKESFPLTVTSAQKNPTAFYLCASSIVGTASQPQHFGDGTRLSIL.

This clonotype occurred a few times. The rearrangement links TRBV11-2 to TRBJ1-3; no reliable D call. Per germline, CDR1 SGHAT and CDR2 FQNNGV. CDR3 length equals 15 residues. The ends were cut back, 1 base at V and 4 bases at J, with 11 bases in the middle. The CDR3 region is CASSLALGSGNTIYF. The CDR3 coding sequence is TGTGCCAGCAGCTTAGCCCTAGGGAGCGGAAACACCATATATTTT.

In this sample, this clonotype turned up a few times. The chain carries TRBV20-1 and TRBJ2-3; 11 nucleotides match TRBD2. The germline gives CDR1 DFQATT, CDR2 SNEGSKA (reference sequence). The CDR3 consists of 18 residues. V was clipped by 5 bases and J by 3 bases; unmatched bases: 16. CDR3 bases: TGCAGTGCTCATCTAGCGGGAGGAAAGGTTCCCTGGACAGATACGCAGTATTTT. Its protein is CSAHLAGGKVPWTDTQYF.

This clonotype was observed at least ten times. The chain links TRBV2 to TRBJ2-3; TRBD2 is a possible D gene (5 bases). The ends were cut back, 2 bases at V and 6 bases at J, with 24 bases in the middle. Germline V gene sequence: CDR1 SNHLY, CDR2 FYNNEI. CDR3 length: 18 amino acids. In DNA, the CDR3 is TGTGCCAGCAGTGAACATACCACCGGACTCACACCCAAGGATACGCAGTATTTT. Its translation: CASSEHTTGLTPKDTQYF.

This clonotype was observed a few times. J is TRBJ2-7 and V is TRBV29-1; D is possibly TRBD1 (6 bases). The CDR3 is 14 amino acids. CDR1 is SQVTM and CDR2 is ANQGSEA in the germline V gene. V was cut by 4 bases and J by 2 bases, with 15 bases left in between. CDR3 bases: TGCAGCGTTGGCCCCCGACAGGATCCCTACGAGCAGTACTTC. Translated: CSVGPRQDPYEQYF.

The table lists this clonotype with a few counts. The chain joins TRBV6-1 to TRBJ1-2; TRBD1 agrees at 7 bases. Germline lookup yields CDR1 MNHNS and CDR2 SASEGT. V lost 2 bases to trimming and J lost 8 bases; unmatched junction nucleotides: 14. There are 16 residues in the CDR3. CDR3 bases: TGTGCCAGCAGTGAAAATGGGGTACGGGACAGAACAGGCTACACCTTC. This gives the protein CASSENGVRDRTGYTF.

This chain links TRBV6-5 with TRBJ2-5; 8 bases map to TRBD1. This CDR3 spans 15 amino acids. Trimming at V came to 2 bases and at J to 5 bases, leaving 7 bases not matched to a gene. Per the germline V gene, CDR1 is MNHEY and CDR2 is SVGAGI. The DNA for the CDR3 is TGTGCCAGCAGTTACAACAGGGGGGAAGTTGAGACCCAGTACTTC. Its translation: CASSYNRGEVETQYF.

This clonotype was seen many times. In nucleotides, the CDR3 is TGTGCCAGCAGGACAGACAGGGAAACGCAGTATTTT. Translation gives CASRTDRETQYF. The rearrangement uses TRBV2 and TRBJ2-3; 7 bases map to TRBD1. The CDR3 spans 12 residues. V lost 6 bases, J lost 9 bases, and 6 bases stayed unmatched. Germline values: CDR1 SNHLY, CDR2 FYNNEI.

This clonotype was counted between two and nine times. This chain links TRBV25-1 with TRBJ1-1, with 9 positions matching TRBD1. Germline V lookup: CDR1 MGHDK, CDR2 SYGVNS. With V trimmed by 1 base and J by 3 bases, 18 bases remained unmatched. The length of the CDR3 is 20 residues. The chain's CDR3 is CASSELSPRDRENGDTEAFF. In DNA, the CDR3 is TGTGCCAGCAGTGAATTAAGCCCCCGGGACAGGGAAAATGGGGACACTGAAGCTTTCTTT.

This clonotype is judged medium-sized. The chain employs TRBV6-5 and TRBJ2-3; 8 nucleotides agree with TRBD2. The CDR3 contains 14 residues. Germline trimming cut 10 bases from V and 0 bases from J; bases unmatched to any gene: 6. Per germline, CDR1 MNHEY and CDR2 SVGAGI. The CDR3 loop reads CATAGGQSTDTQYF. The CDR3 DNA is TGTGCCACTGCGGGGGGCCAAAGCACAGATACGCAGTATTTT.

This clonotype was detected many times. The V call is TRBV20-1, the J call TRBJ1-1; 11 bases line up with TRBD1. Looked up from germline, CDR1 is DFQATT and CDR2 is SNEGSKA (reference sequence). The CDR3 is made up of 12 amino acids. Trimming removed 5 bases from V and 4 bases from J; junction bases left unmatched: 0. The DNA of the CDR3 is TGCAGTGCTGGGACAGGGGGCACTGAAGCTTTCTTT. This sequence encodes CSAGTGGTEAFF.

In this sample, this clonotype turned up a few times. The V call is TRBV5-4, the J call TRBJ2-1; 7 bases line up with TRBD1. From germline, CDR1 is SGHNT and CDR2 YYREEE (reference sequence). The CDR3 covers 15 residues. V dropped 4 bases and J dropped 2; count of bases not matched to a gene: 6. The CDR3 sequence is CASSPGQEAYNEQFF. The DNA of the CDR3 is TGTGCCAGCAGCCCCGGACAGGAAGCCTACAATGAGCAGTTCTTC.

This clonotype was detected many times. J is TRBJ1-5 and V is TRBV12-3 or TRBV12-4, with unresolved D. This CDR3 comprises 15 residues. Trimming left V 3 bases short and J 3 bases short, with 12 bases between. CDR3 amino acids: CASSLQLGFNQPQHF. The CDR3 DNA reads TGTGCCAGCAGTTTGCAATTAGGGTTCAATCAGCCCCAGCATTTT.

The V gene is TRBV6-1, the J gene TRBJ2-6; D could derive from TRBD1 or TRBD2 (5 bases each). The V gene's germline CDR1 is MNHNS and CDR2 SASEGT. The CDR3 is 14 amino acids. Trimming took off 6 bases at V and 2 bases at J, with 8 bases between the two ends. CDR3 bases: TGTGCCAGCAGCGAGGGGACTGGGGCCAACGTCCTGACTTTC. It is translated as CASSEGTGANVLTF.